Following are 3 T cell receptor beta chains from one sample sequenced in a study of cytomegalovirus exposure and HLA in healthy donors. In the PCR, 60 Vbeta and 13 Jbeta primers were used. Profiling relied on immunoSEQ multiplex PCR, and the TCRdb table lists in-frame clones only, not all of them. The data contain about 110,000 clones, around 85% of them singletons. Sequencing input: PBMCs. Every receptor here comes from a young man in good health and CMV-seropositive.

The genes are TRBV7-2 and TRBJ1-1, with D hard to call. Germline CDR1 is SGHTA and CDR2 is FQGNSA. The CDR3 consists of 13 residues. The V gene lost 0 bases and the J gene lost 5 bases, with 7 bases spanning the gap. The DNA for the CDR3 is TGTGCCAGCAGCTTAGCTACAGAGACTGAAGCTTTCTTT. Amino acid sequence: CASSLATETEAFF.

V gene TRBV6-1 combines with J gene TRBJ1-5; D is perhaps TRBD1 (6 bases). The V and J ends lost 3 bases and 5 bases respectively, with 20 bases between them. From germline, CDR1 is MNHNS and CDR2 SASEGT. The CDR3 is 17 amino acids. The CDR3 coding sequence is TGTGCCAGCAGTGACTACTTAGGGGGAGGGGGACATCAGCCCCAGCATTTT. As protein: CASSDYLGGGGHQPQHF.

The CDR3: CASSLADLGNSGNTIYF. Written as DNA, the CDR3 is TGCGCCAGCAGCTTGGCGGATTTGGGCAACTCTGGAAACACCATATATTTT. V and J are TRBV5-1 and TRBJ1-3; no reliable D call. Trimming stripped 0 bases from V and 0 bases from J, with 13 bases between. The CDR3 runs to 17 residues. Germline values: CDR1 SGHRS, CDR2 YFSETQ.